Below, 32 T cell receptor beta chains from the same sample are listed, as sequenced in a study of memory CD4+ T cells and cytomegalovirus serostatus. The sort gate was single viable CD3+CD4+CD8-CD45RO+ cells for memory CD4+ T cells. Assay: immunoSEQ multiplex PCR; the TCRdb copy retains only in-frame clones and omits some. The table lists about 75,000 clones, around four fifths of them singletons. The sequenced sample was memory CD4+ T cells from blood. The receptors come from an adult in good health and CMV-seropositive.

In its sample, this clone was seen a few times. This chain joins TRBV10-2 and TRBJ1-1; no reliable D call. CDR1 is WSHSY and CDR2 is SAAADI in the germline V gene. The V end was cut by 4 bases, the J end by 2 bases, with 11 bases between. CDR3 length: 14 residues. CDR3 coding DNA: TGCGCCAGCAGTGGAAAAGCAGGAAACACTGAAGCTTTCTTT. Its translation is CASSGKAGNTEAFF.

The chain carries TRBV5-4 and TRBJ2-7, with TRBD1 matching over 7 bases. Germline assignment: CDR1 SGHNT and CDR2 YYREEE (reference sequence). This CDR3 is built from 15 residues. V was clipped by 9 bases and J by 6 bases; unmatched bases: 18. The CDR3 spells CATHSPGTVRSEQYF. DNA for the CDR3: TGTGCCACCCACTCCCCCGGGACAGTCCGTAGCGAGCAGTACTTC.

This clone was counted a single time. The chain couples TRBV10-1 to TRBJ1-6; no firm D call. The germline gives CDR1 WNHNN, CDR2 SYGVQD (reference sequence). The CDR3 has 9 residues. V dropped 10 bases and J dropped 10 bases, with 5 bases sitting between them. In DNA form, the CDR3 reads TGCGCCACTGAATCACCCCTCCACTTT. This sequence encodes CATESPLHF.

The rearrangement joins TRBV6-6 to TRBJ1-1; maybe TRBD1 (5 bases). Germline CDR1 is MNHNY and CDR2 is SVGAGI (reference sequence). The length of the CDR3 is 14 residues. With 6 bases removed from V and 1 base from J, the gap between germline ends came to 12 bases. The CDR3 DNA sequence: TGTGCCAGCAGCTCCTTCGGGGGGAACACTGAAGCTTTCTTT. Amino acid sequence: CASSSFGGNTEAFF.

The V and J genes are TRBV7-2 and TRBJ1-1, with TRBD1 identical over 7 bases. The CDR3 consists of 14 residues. The V gene end was trimmed by 5 bases and the J gene end by 7 bases; junction bases not matched to a gene: 10. Germline CDR1 and CDR2: SGHTA and FQGNSA. CDR3 in amino acids: CASSQGTAGFEAFF. The CDR3 DNA follows: TGTGCCAGCAGCCAGGGGACAGCCGGATTTGAAGCTTTCTTT. The whole variable domain, remainder taken from reference TRBV7-2 and TRBJ1-1, is GAGVSQSPSNKVTEKGKDVELRCDPISGHTALYWYRQSLGQGLEFLIYFQGNSAPDKSGLPSDRFSAERTGGSVSTLTIQRTQQEDSAVYLCASSQGTAGFEAFFGQGTRLTVV.

The chain joins TRBV5-1 to TRBJ2-3; D is unresolved. Trimming took off 0 bases at V and 6 bases at J, with 2 bases between the two ends. The CDR3 covers 11 residues. Per the germline V gene, CDR1 is SGHRS and CDR2 is YFSETQ. The DNA for the CDR3 is TGCGCCAGCAGCTTGGTTGATACGCAGTATTTT. Translation gives CASSLVDTQYF. Full variable domain (rest looked up from reference TRBV5-1 and TRBJ2-3): KAGVTQTPRYLIKTRGQQVTLSCSPISGHRSVSWYQQTPGQGLQFLFEYFSETQRNKGNFPGRFSGRQFSNSRSEMNVSTLELGDSALYLCASSLVDTQYFGPGTRLTVL.

This chain joins TRBV6-5 and TRBJ2-1, with 8 bases matching TRBD2. Per the germline V gene, CDR1 is MNHEY and CDR2 is SVGAGI. After removal of 0 bases from V and 6 bases from J, the junction contained 7 bases not matched to a gene. The CDR3 totals 16 residues. CDR3 residues: CASSYSGTRVFNEQFF. As DNA, the CDR3 is TGTGCCAGCAGTTACTCGGGGACTAGAGTATTCAATGAGCAGTTCTTC.

The J gene is TRBJ2-1, the V gene TRBV5-4; 9 nucleotides agree with TRBD2. In germline, CDR1 is SGHNT, CDR2 YYREEE (reference sequence). V gave up 2 bases and J gave up 2 bases; unmatched junction bases: 8. The CDR3 totals 17 residues. CDR3 region: CASSLPPSGAPYNEQFF. CDR3 in DNA: TGTGCCAGCAGCTTACCGCCTAGCGGGGCTCCCTACAATGAGCAGTTCTTC. Complete variable domain (other parts from reference TRBV5-4 and TRBJ2-1): ETGVTQSPTHLIKTRGQQVTLRCSSQSGHNTVSWYQQALGQGPQFIFQYYREEENGRGNFPPRFSGLQFPNYSSELNVNALELDDSALYLCASSLPPSGAPYNEQFFGPGTRLTVL.

This chain connects TRBV12-5 to TRBJ2-1; D remains ambiguous. This CDR3 is built from 13 residues. Deletions cut 2 bases from V and 5 bases from J, with 7 bases between. Germline V lookup: CDR1 LGHNT, CDR2 FRNRAP. The CDR3 protein is CASGLQRHNEQFF. DNA of the CDR3: TGTGCTAGTGGTTTGCAGCGCCACAATGAGCAGTTCTTC.

Here the CDR3 reads CASKDRGQETQYF. The CDR3 DNA sequence: TGTGCCAGCAAAGACAGGGGCCAAGAGACCCAGTACTTC. The rearrangement links TRBV6-1 to TRBJ2-5; 8 bases match TRBD1. Trimming cost V 7 bases and J 1 base; bases outside gene matches: 2. The CDR3 extends over 13 amino acids. Per germline, CDR1 MNHNS and CDR2 SASEGT.

The rearrangement joins TRBV5-6 to TRBJ1-2, with a possible D match to TRBD1 (5 bases). The CDR3 consists of 12 residues. In germline, CDR1 is SGHDT, CDR2 YYEEEE. The V gene lost 5 bases and the J gene lost 2 bases, with 7 bases spanning the gap. In nucleotides, the CDR3 is TGTGCCAGCAGTGACAGCAACTATGGCTACACCTTC. This sequence encodes CASSDSNYGYTF.

The chain couples TRBV7-8 to TRBJ2-7; 9 bases are a match to TRBD2. Germline values: CDR1 SGHVS, CDR2 FQNEAQ. Unmatched junction bases numbered 9, after V lost 3 bases and J lost 6 bases. This CDR3 region has 15 residues. This CDR3 reads CASSFFRTSAGEQYV. For the CDR3, the DNA is TGTGCCAGCAGCTTTTTCCGGACTAGCGCCGGCGAGCAGTACGTC.

The DNA of the CDR3 is TGTGCCTGGAGTCTGGCGCTAGGCACCATATATTTT. Its translation is CAWSLALGTIYF. This sequence joins TRBV30 and TRBJ1-3; D gene unclear. The CDR3 sequence is 12 residues long. V was trimmed by 2 bases and J by 9 bases, leaving 11 bases between them. From germline, CDR1 is GTSNPN and CDR2 SVGIG (reference sequence).

The rearrangement uses TRBV5-1 and TRBJ1-2, with a tentative D call TRBD1 (6 bases). The CDR3 is 14 residues long. Germline V CDR1 and CDR2: SGHRS, YFSETQ. V shed 6 bases and J shed 2 bases, with 14 bases lying between them. CDR3 region: CASKLTGWNYGYTF. CDR3 sequence (DNA): TGCGCCAGCAAACTGACAGGATGGAACTATGGCTACACCTTC.

This clone showed up just a few times. The gene calls are TRBV29-1 and TRBJ1-4; D not resolved. Germline CDR1 and CDR2: SQVTM and ANQGSEA. The CDR3 is made up of 14 amino acids. Trimming shortened V by 4 bases and J by 0 bases, and 9 bases separated the two germline ends. The CDR3 sequence is CSVGDGTTNEKLFF. DNA of the CDR3: TGCAGCGTTGGCGACGGTACAACTAATGAAAAACTGTTTTTT.

The chain carries TRBV2 and TRBJ1-5, with D possibly being TRBD1 (5 bases). Germline assignment: CDR1 SNHLY and CDR2 FYNNEI. Trimming pared 2 bases from V and 8 bases from J, leaving 16 bases between. The CDR3 extends over 15 amino acids. The chain's CDR3 is CASSENGQGYEPQHF. Written as DNA, the CDR3 is TGTGCCAGCAGTGAAAACGGGCAGGGATACGAGCCCCAGCATTTT.

The chain links TRBV7-2 to TRBJ2-3, with TRBD1 matching over 8 bases. Looked up from germline, CDR1 is SGHTA and CDR2 is FQGNSA. The CDR3 length is 15 residues. J lost 0 bases, V lost 7 bases, and 6 bases had no gene match. The CDR3 loop is CASTLGQGSTDTQYF. The CDR3, as DNA: TGTGCCAGCACCCTTGGACAGGGTAGCACAGATACGCAGTATTTT.

This chain connects TRBV19 to TRBJ1-2; tentative D call: TRBD1 (5 bases). The CDR3 spans 13 residues. Trimming removed 3 bases at V and 7 bases at J, with 12 bases between. CDR1 is LNHDA, CDR2 SQIVND, per germline (reference sequence). The CDR3 DNA sequence: TGTGCCAGTAGTATGAAGACAGTCCCTGGCTACACCTTC. Translated: CASSMKTVPGYTF.

The V call is TRBV27, the J call TRBJ1-2; D is perhaps TRBD1 (6 bases). The CDR3 has 12 amino acids. Germline CDR1 reads MNHEY; CDR2 reads SMNVEV (reference sequence). Deletions cut 8 bases from V and 5 bases from J, with 12 bases between. The DNA of the CDR3 is TGTGCCAGCTACAGGGTGGGTTATGGCTACACCTTC. Translating gives CASYRVGYGYTF.

This clone was detected only a few times. The chain couples TRBV7-7 to TRBJ2-6; D is unclear. The CDR3 covers 14 residues. Trimming left V 5 bases short and J 2 bases short, with 7 bases between. In germline, CDR1 is SSHAT, CDR2 FNYEAQ (reference sequence). The CDR3 protein is CASSPGPGANVLTF. CDR3 DNA: TGTGCCAGCAGCCCCGGACCTGGGGCCAACGTCCTGACTTTC.

The chain links TRBV5-6 to TRBJ1-1, with 8 bases matching TRBD1. Germline V CDR1 and CDR2: SGHDT, YYEEEE. This CDR3 is 12 amino acids long. The V segment lost 4 bases and the J segment 6 bases; nucleotides outside the gene matches: 2. The CDR3 is CASSVTGAEAFF. The CDR3 DNA reads as TGTGCCAGCAGCGTGACAGGGGCTGAAGCTTTCTTT.

This rearrangement joins TRBV4-1 to TRBJ1-2, with 8 bases lining up with TRBD1. Per the germline V gene, CDR1 is MGHRA and CDR2 is YSYEKL. Trimming at V came to 3 bases and at J to 4 bases, leaving 13 bases not matched to a gene. The CDR3 has 17 amino acids. The CDR3 region has the DNA TGCGCCAGCAGCCACTCCCGGACAGGGAATAAAGTCTATGGCTACACCTTC. Its translation is CASSHSRTGNKVYGYTF.

The sample holds one count of this clone. This rearrangement joins TRBV19 to TRBJ1-4; D gene uncertain. The germline gives CDR1 LNHDA, CDR2 SQIVND (reference sequence). With 6 bases removed from V and 4 bases from J, the gap between germline ends came to 18 bases. The CDR3 is made up of 16 amino acids. The CDR3 loop is CASRQTSDGYNEKLFF. The DNA of the CDR3 is TGTGCCAGTAGACAAACCTCGGACGGATATAATGAAAAACTGTTTTTT.

CDR3 nucleotide sequence: TGTGCCAGCAGTTCTACAGGGGGCTGGGAGCAGTACTTC. Residues: CASSSTGGWEQYF. The V gene is TRBV11-2, the J gene TRBJ2-7, with TRBD1 identical over 9 bases. V dropped 6 bases and J dropped 7; count of bases not matched to a gene: 7. This CDR3 comprises 13 residues. In germline, CDR1 is SGHAT, CDR2 FQNNGV. Supplemented by reference TRBV11-2 and TRBJ2-7, the full variable domain reads EAGVAQSPRYKIIEKRQSVAFWCNPISGHATLYWYQQILGQGPKLLIQFQNNGVVDDSQLPKDRFSAERLKGVDSTLKIQPAKLEDSAVYLCASSSTGGWEQYFGPGTRLTVT.

The chain links TRBV6-6 to TRBJ1-1; tentative D call: TRBD1 (5 bases). CDR3 length: 13 residues. From germline, CDR1 is MNHNY and CDR2 SVGAGI (reference sequence). The germline V and J ends were trimmed by 4 bases and 2 bases, with 8 bases remaining between them. The CDR3 nucleotides are TGTGCCAGCAGTTGGGGGGGAAACACTGAAGCTTTCTTT. Its protein is CASSWGGNTEAFF.

The V and J genes are TRBV7-8 and TRBJ1-1; possible D gene TRBD1, 6 bases. CDR1 SGHVS and CDR2 FQNEAQ come from the germline V gene. The V end lost 3 bases, the J end lost 9 bases, and 17 bases lay between the germline ends. The CDR3 sequence is 14 residues long. The CDR3 nucleotides read TGTGCCAGCAGCTTCGCGTGGATGGACAGTAAAGCTTTCTTT. Translating gives CASSFAWMDSKAFF.

The chain employs TRBV2 and TRBJ1-3; D is possibly TRBD1 (5 bases). Germline assignment: CDR1 SNHLY and CDR2 FYNNEI. Deletions cut 4 bases from V and 11 bases from J, with 15 bases between. This CDR3 region has 13 residues. CDR3 coding DNA: TGTGCCAGCAGTGTGGGACCCGACCCCCCCATATATTTT. Its protein is CASSVGPDPPIYF.

This clone was observed once. The chain combines TRBV28 with TRBJ1-2; D unresolved. Trimming took off 4 bases at V and 4 bases at J, with 19 bases between the two ends. CDR1 and CDR2 (germline): MDHEN, SYDVKM. This CDR3 comprises 16 residues. CDR3 protein: CASSSLSNPGRYGYTF. Here the CDR3 DNA reads TGTGCCAGCAGTTCATTATCCAACCCCGGTCGCTATGGCTACACCTTC.

The V gene is TRBV5-1, the J gene TRBJ2-2; tentative D call: TRBD1 (7 bases). The V gene's germline CDR1 is SGHRS and CDR2 YFSETQ. With 4 bases removed from V and 5 bases from J, the gap between germline ends came to 12 bases. The CDR3 contains 14 residues. CDR3 residues: CASSPGGFTGELFF. For the CDR3, the DNA is TGCGCCAGCAGCCCAGGGGGGTTTACCGGGGAGCTGTTTTTT.

The chain is built from TRBV6-1 and TRBJ2-7; D remains ambiguous. CDR3 length: 13 residues. Trimming removed 6 bases at V and 5 bases at J, with 14 bases between. Germline CDR1 MNHNS, CDR2 SASEGT. CDR3 residues: CASRESGADEQYF. Written as DNA, the CDR3 is TGTGCCAGCAGGGAGTCCGGCGCCGACGAGCAGTACTTC.

A few counts support this clone. Other DNA variants within this sample encode the same CDR3. The V and J genes are TRBV4-2 and TRBJ2-5; 9 bases are shared with TRBD1. V lost 3 bases to trimming and J lost 3 bases; unmatched junction nucleotides: 5. CDR1 and CDR2 (germline): LGHNA, YNFKEQ. The CDR3 spans 15 residues. The CDR3 DNA sequence: TGTGCCAGCAGCCACGGGGACAGGGAAAAAGAGACCCAGTACTTC. It codes for CASSHGDREKETQYF.

This chain links TRBV6-1 with TRBJ2-1, with 11 bases aligning to TRBD2. This CDR3 region has 14 residues. Germline CDR1 is MNHNS and CDR2 is SASEGT. Trimming removed 8 bases from V and 4 bases from J; junction bases left unmatched: 4. This chain's CDR3 is CASQTSGNYNEQFF. The CDR3 bases are TGTGCCAGCCAGACTAGCGGGAATTACAATGAGCAGTTCTTC.